These 5 T cell receptor beta chains came from one sample sequenced in a study of blood T cell repertoires in COVID-19. The table came from immunoSEQ multiplex PCR; TCRdb's copy has only in-frame clones and leaves some out. The repertoire has about 130,000 clones, approximately 80% of them found once; the top ten carry around 20%. Sequencing was done on a sample of peripheral blood. The receptors were sampled from a man older than 75 with acute or convalescent COVID-19.

The CDR3 nucleotides are TGTGCCAGCAGTGTTGCCGATGCGCGTACAGATACGCAGTATTTT. Translated, it gives CASSVADARTDTQYF. This chain links TRBV2 with TRBJ2-3, with D unclear. Germline V gene data show CDR1 as SNHLY and CDR2 as FYNNEI. V gave up 4 bases and J gave up 3 bases, with 14 bases separating them. This CDR3 has 15 residues.

The rearrangement links TRBV6-2 or TRBV6-3 to TRBJ1-5; D is ambiguous. The V gene lost 4 bases and the J gene lost 6 bases, with 16 bases spanning the gap. The length of the CDR3 is 15 residues. The germline V gene encodes CDR1 MNHEY and CDR2 SVGEGT. CDR3 DNA sequence: TGTGCCAGCAGTTTTCTCGGGAGTTCGGGTCAGCCCCAGCATTTT. Translating it yields CASSFLGSSGQPQHF.

V usage is TRBV12-3 or TRBV12-4 and J usage is TRBJ2-7; D is unclear. V was clipped by 4 bases and J by 7 bases, with 8 bases between them. The CDR3 consists of 11 residues. Here the CDR3 reads CASSYQREQYF. In DNA, the CDR3 is TGTGCCAGCAGTTATCAGCGAGAGCAGTACTTC.

This clone was seen a single time. V is TRBV2 and J is TRBJ1-6; weak D call: TRBD1 (6 bases). CDR1 and CDR2 (germline): SNHLY, FYNNEI. The CDR3 is 13 amino acids. The V and J ends lost 7 bases and 7 bases respectively, with 11 bases between them. This CDR3 is CASTRTENSPLHF. The DNA for the CDR3 is TGTGCCAGCACCCGGACAGAAAATTCACCCCTCCACTTT.

This chain uses TRBV7-2 with TRBJ2-3, with 8 nucleotides matching TRBD2. V shed 1 base and J 4 bases; nucleotides not matched to a gene: 7. CDR1 is SGHTA, CDR2 FQGNSA, per germline. This CDR3 has 16 residues. The CDR3 is CASSLGGTRRADTQYF. CDR3 nucleotide sequence: TGTGCCAGCAGCTTAGGAGGGACTAGACGCGCAGATACGCAGTATTTT.